The subject of this entry is one T cell receptor (beta chain). What it binds is not known. This sample is part of a study of STAT3 mutations in large granular lymphocyte leukemia. Whole-study findings and limits: Suggested: STAT3 mutation was not the ancestral event for these clonal expansions. Every T-LGLL patient had at least one immunodominant TCRbeta clonotype.

Clones were sequenced by immunoSEQ multiplex PCR, and TCRdb holds only the in-frame ones, with some missing. The table has 8,800 or so clones, around 90% seen once. This CDR3 has 12 amino acids. Deletions cut 10 bases from V and 1 base from J, with 10 bases between. Germline V lookup: CDR1 MNHNY, CDR2 SVGAGI (reference sequence). V usage is TRBV6-6 and J usage is TRBJ1-1, with no clear D. This sequence was found in a man between 60 and 70 years old with T-cell large granular lymphocyte leukemia. Some clones in this sample may be carry-over from other donors' samples. The sample consisted of peripheral blood mononuclear cells. The CDR3 region has the DNA TGTGCCAACGGACGGCAGAACACTGAAGCTTTCTTT. It translates to CANGRQNTEAFF.